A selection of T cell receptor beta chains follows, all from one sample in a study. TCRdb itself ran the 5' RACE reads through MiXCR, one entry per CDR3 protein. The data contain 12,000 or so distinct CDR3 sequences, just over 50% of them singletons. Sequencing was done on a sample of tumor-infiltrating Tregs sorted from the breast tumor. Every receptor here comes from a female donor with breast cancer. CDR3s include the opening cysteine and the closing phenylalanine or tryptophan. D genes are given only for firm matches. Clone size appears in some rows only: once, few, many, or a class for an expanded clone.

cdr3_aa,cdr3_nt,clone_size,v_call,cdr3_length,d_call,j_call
CASSQLQGKETQYF,TGTGCCAGCAGTCAGTTACAGGGGAAGGAGACCCAGTACTTC,-,TRBV2,14,TRBD1,TRBJ2-5
CSAKLEGGSGNTIYF,TGCAGTGCTAAGCTAGAAGGGGGCTCTGGAAACACCATATATTTT,-,TRBV20-1,15,-,TRBJ1-3
CASSPPRGRGNQETQYF,TGTGCCAGCTCACCGCCTCGAGGGAGGGGGAACCAAGAGACCCAGTACTTC,-,TRBV18,17,-,TRBJ2-5
CASSLGESGEQFF,TGTGCCAGCAGCTTAGGCGAGTCGGGTGAGCAGTTCTTC,few,TRBV7-6,13,-,TRBJ2-1
CASAPGGQGHIQYF,TGCGCCAGCGCCCCGGGGGGACAGGGGCACATTCAGTACTTC,-,TRBV5-1,14,TRBD1,TRBJ2-4
CSASMTGTSNQPQHF,TGCAGTGCTTCCATGACAGGAACGAGCAATCAGCCCCAGCATTTT,-,TRBV20-1,15,-,TRBJ1-5
CSANTGIRTEAFF,TGCAGTGCCAACACAGGAATCAGAACTGAAGCTTTCTTT,-,TRBV20-1,13,-,TRBJ1-1
CASSQVAGEGDEQFF,TGCGCCAGCAGCCAAGTTGCGGGAGAGGGCGATGAGCAGTTCTTC,-,TRBV4-1,15,TRBD2,TRBJ2-1
CASSLPGGSGDEQYF,TGTGCCAGCAGCTTACCTGGAGGGTCTGGGGACGAGCAGTACTTC,-,TRBV7-9,15,-,TRBJ2-7
CSASTSGTPGYEQYF,TGCAGTGCTAGTACATCCGGGACTCCGGGCTACGAGCAGTACTTC,-,TRBV20-1,15,-,TRBJ2-7
CSVGVRAKAFF,TGCAGCGTTGGAGTAAGGGCGAAAGCTTTCTTT,-,TRBV29-1,11,-,TRBJ1-1
CSAHGQGRTSYEQYF,TGCAGTGCCCACGGACAGGGGCGCACATCCTACGAGCAGTACTTC,-,TRBV20-1,15,TRBD1,TRBJ2-7
CSVLKGRGGETQYF,TGCAGCGTCCTCAAGGGGCGTGGGGGGGAGACCCAGTACTTC,few,TRBV29-1,14,-,TRBJ2-5
CASSQTDEAFF,TGTGCCAGCAGCCAAACAGATGAAGCTTTCTTT,-,TRBV3-1,11,-,TRBJ1-1
CASKFADTQYF,TGTGCCAGCAAATTCGCGGATACGCAGTATTTT,-,TRBV12-3/TRBV12-4,11,-,TRBJ2-3
CASTTFVRSRGRETQYF,TGTGCCAGCACCACCTTCGTACGGAGCAGGGGAAGAGAGACCCAGTACTTC,-,TRBV6-2/TRBV6-3,17,-,TRBJ2-5
CASRDTYSTDTQYF,TGCGCCAGCCGGGACACGTATAGCACAGATACGCAGTATTTT,-,TRBV5-1,14,-,TRBJ2-3
CSARRESVSPLHF,TGCAGTGCTAGGAGGGAGTCGGTATCACCCCTCCACTTT,few,TRBV20-1,13,-,TRBJ1-6
CASSQDKRDPYGYTF,TGCGCCAGCAGCCAAGATAAAAGGGATCCGTATGGCTACACCTTC,-,TRBV4-3,15,-,TRBJ1-2
CASSLDGGTEAFF,TGCGCCAGCAGCTTGGACGGGGGGACTGAAGCTTTCTTT,-,TRBV5-1,13,-,TRBJ1-1
CSVSGRTNEQFF,TGCAGTGTTAGCGGGAGAACAAATGAGCAGTTCTTC,few,TRBV20-1,12,TRBD2,TRBJ2-1
CASKGSSYNSPLHF,TGTGCCAGCAAGGGGAGCTCCTATAATTCACCCCTCCACTTT,few,TRBV6-2/TRBV6-3,14,-,TRBJ1-6
CASSLGPASNTEAFF,TGCGCCAGCAGCTTGGGGCCGGCGTCGAACACTGAAGCTTTCTTT,-,TRBV5-1,15,-,TRBJ1-1
CSVGWVGNEQFF,TGCAGTGTCGGGTGGGTCGGCAATGAGCAGTTCTTC,few,TRBV20-1,12,-,TRBJ2-1
CASSRGGHNEQFF,TGTGCCAGCAGCCGGGGGGGTCACAATGAGCAGTTCTTC,few,TRBV7-9,13,TRBD2,TRBJ2-1
CSADDLAGPPEEQFF,TGCAGTGCCGACGACCTAGCGGGCCCCCCTGAGGAGCAGTTCTTC,-,TRBV20-1,15,TRBD2,TRBJ2-1
CASTPRPRGQGVVGYTF,TGCGCCAGCACCCCGCGCCCCCGGGGACAGGGCGTTGTAGGCTACACCTTC,few,TRBV5-1,17,TRBD1,TRBJ1-2
CSAREVGQGTGYTF,TGCAGTGCTAGAGAAGTGGGACAGGGGACAGGCTACACCTTC,-,TRBV20-1,14,TRBD1,TRBJ1-2
CASSQEGSSGRGYTF,TGTGCCAGCAGCCAAGAAGGTTCCAGCGGGAGGGGCTACACCTTC,-,TRBV4-2,15,-,TRBJ1-2
CASSLGLTGTDTQYF,TGCGCCAGCAGCTTAGGGCTCACTGGCACAGATACGCAGTATTTT,-,TRBV5-1,15,-,TRBJ2-3
CSARDLRTSGITDTQYF,TGCAGTGCTAGAGATCTACGGACTAGCGGGATCACAGATACGCAGTATTTT,-,TRBV20-1,17,TRBD2,TRBJ2-3
CASSAVSGRAEQFF,TGTGCCAGCAGCGCTGTTAGCGGGAGGGCCGAGCAGTTCTTC,-,TRBV7-2,14,TRBD2,TRBJ2-1
CASSSWQGVSYEQYF,TGTGCTAGCAGCTCATGGCAGGGGGTCAGCTACGAGCAGTACTTC,few,TRBV7-9,15,TRBD1,TRBJ2-7